The present T cell receptor (beta chain) was sequenced within a study of PD-1 blockade in classical Hodgkin lymphoma. The method was immunoSEQ multiplex PCR; TCRdb's version includes in-frame clones alone and lacks a portion of them. The sample lists over 80,000 clones; roughly 89% were seen once. The CDR3 consists of 14 residues. V shed 0 bases and J shed 2 bases, with 8 bases lying between them. Germline V gives CDR1 MNHEY, CDR2 SVGAGI. About this clone: Antigen specificity is unknown.

Study findings and constraints: Baseline TCR diversity was reportedly lower in newly diagnosed patients than in healthy donors. It was reported as lower still in relapsed/refractory patients. Unlike CD8+ TCR diversity, which did not rise significantly by C4D1, CD4+ TCR diversity did.

Each patient experienced a relapse that followed autologous stem cell transplantation, and brentuximab vedotin exposure varied. The genes are TRBV6-5 and TRBJ2-7; D is ambiguous. This receptor was taken from a human donor with classical Hodgkin lymphoma. Here the sequenced sample was peripheral blood mononuclear cells (PBMCs), taken at baseline. The CDR3 bases are TGTGCCAGCAGTTACTCGGATCTGGCCTACGAGCAGTACTTC. This translates into CASSYSDLAYEQYF.